The 5 T cell receptor beta chains in this list originate from one sample, sequenced in a study of blood T cell repertoires in COVID-19. Assay used: immunoSEQ multiplex PCR; TCRdb lists only in-frame clones, some missing. There are some 490,000 clones in the sample; 88% occur only once, and 8% to 9.5% lies in the top ten. Material: PBMCs or T cells enriched from blood (not recorded which). The source is a woman aged 60 to 75 who had recovered from COVID-19.

V and J are TRBV27 and TRBJ2-3, with D maybe TRBD1 (5 bases). Trimming took off 5 bases at V and 7 bases at J, with 13 bases between the two ends. Germline V gene data show CDR1 as MNHEY and CDR2 as SMNVEV (reference sequence). This CDR3 contains 13 residues. CDR3 region: CASSVRQQNTQYF. The CDR3 DNA is TGTGCCAGCAGTGTCCGACAGCAAAATACGCAGTATTTT.

For the CDR3, the DNA is TGTGCCAGCATTGCGGGGGGCGCCCAGCATTTT. Its translation: CASIAGGAQHF. The gene calls are TRBV6-6 and TRBJ1-5, with D possibly TRBD1 on 6 matching bases. Between the trimmed V and J ends, which lost 7 bases and 11 bases, there was a span of 12 bases. Germline CDR1 MNHNY, CDR2 SVGAGI (reference sequence). The CDR3 spans 11 residues.

V and J are TRBV27 and TRBJ1-6, with D possibly being TRBD1 (6 bases). This CDR3 comprises 13 residues. V was clipped by 8 bases and J by 9 bases, with 14 bases between them. Germline CDR1 reads MNHEY; CDR2 reads SMNVEV (reference sequence). CDR3 coding DNA: TGTGCCAGCGGCCTCAACAGGGTTTCACCCCTCCACTTT. Amino acid sequence: CASGLNRVSPLHF.

The rearrangement links TRBV6-6 to TRBJ2-3; TRBD2 matches 7 bases. The CDR3 loop spans 15 amino acids. Germline CDR1 reads MNHNY; CDR2 reads SVGAGI (reference sequence). The V and J ends lost 5 bases and 1 base, in that order; junction bases with no gene match: 6. CDR3 coding DNA: TGTGCCAGCAGTCCTGGACTAGTCGGCACAGATACGCAGTATTTT. The encoded protein is CASSPGLVGTDTQYF.

This chain connects TRBV3-1 (or the pseudogene TRBV3-2) to TRBJ2-7, with a weak D call TRBD1 (6 bases). This CDR3 is built from 13 residues. Germline CDR1 is LGHDT and CDR2 is YNNKEL (reference sequence). The V and J ends lost 1 base and 7 bases respectively, with 11 bases between them. CDR3 DNA sequence: TGTGCCAGCAGCCAAGGGCACAGGGCGGAGCAGTACTTC. Translation: CASSQGHRAEQYF.